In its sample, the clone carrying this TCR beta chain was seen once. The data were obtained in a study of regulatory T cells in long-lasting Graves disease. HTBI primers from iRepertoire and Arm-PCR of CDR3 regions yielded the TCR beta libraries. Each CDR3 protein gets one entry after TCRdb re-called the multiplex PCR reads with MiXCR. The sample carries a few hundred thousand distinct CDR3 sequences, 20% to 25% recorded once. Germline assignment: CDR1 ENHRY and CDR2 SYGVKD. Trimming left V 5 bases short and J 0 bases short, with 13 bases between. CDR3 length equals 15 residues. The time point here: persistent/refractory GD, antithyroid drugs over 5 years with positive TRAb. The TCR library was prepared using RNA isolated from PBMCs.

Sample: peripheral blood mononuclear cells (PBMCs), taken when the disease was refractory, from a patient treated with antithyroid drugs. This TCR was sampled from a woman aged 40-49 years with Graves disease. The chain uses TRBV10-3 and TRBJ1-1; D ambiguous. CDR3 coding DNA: TGTGCCATCAGTACCCAGGAACGGTTGAACACTGAAGCTTTCTTT. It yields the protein CAISTQERLNTEAFF.